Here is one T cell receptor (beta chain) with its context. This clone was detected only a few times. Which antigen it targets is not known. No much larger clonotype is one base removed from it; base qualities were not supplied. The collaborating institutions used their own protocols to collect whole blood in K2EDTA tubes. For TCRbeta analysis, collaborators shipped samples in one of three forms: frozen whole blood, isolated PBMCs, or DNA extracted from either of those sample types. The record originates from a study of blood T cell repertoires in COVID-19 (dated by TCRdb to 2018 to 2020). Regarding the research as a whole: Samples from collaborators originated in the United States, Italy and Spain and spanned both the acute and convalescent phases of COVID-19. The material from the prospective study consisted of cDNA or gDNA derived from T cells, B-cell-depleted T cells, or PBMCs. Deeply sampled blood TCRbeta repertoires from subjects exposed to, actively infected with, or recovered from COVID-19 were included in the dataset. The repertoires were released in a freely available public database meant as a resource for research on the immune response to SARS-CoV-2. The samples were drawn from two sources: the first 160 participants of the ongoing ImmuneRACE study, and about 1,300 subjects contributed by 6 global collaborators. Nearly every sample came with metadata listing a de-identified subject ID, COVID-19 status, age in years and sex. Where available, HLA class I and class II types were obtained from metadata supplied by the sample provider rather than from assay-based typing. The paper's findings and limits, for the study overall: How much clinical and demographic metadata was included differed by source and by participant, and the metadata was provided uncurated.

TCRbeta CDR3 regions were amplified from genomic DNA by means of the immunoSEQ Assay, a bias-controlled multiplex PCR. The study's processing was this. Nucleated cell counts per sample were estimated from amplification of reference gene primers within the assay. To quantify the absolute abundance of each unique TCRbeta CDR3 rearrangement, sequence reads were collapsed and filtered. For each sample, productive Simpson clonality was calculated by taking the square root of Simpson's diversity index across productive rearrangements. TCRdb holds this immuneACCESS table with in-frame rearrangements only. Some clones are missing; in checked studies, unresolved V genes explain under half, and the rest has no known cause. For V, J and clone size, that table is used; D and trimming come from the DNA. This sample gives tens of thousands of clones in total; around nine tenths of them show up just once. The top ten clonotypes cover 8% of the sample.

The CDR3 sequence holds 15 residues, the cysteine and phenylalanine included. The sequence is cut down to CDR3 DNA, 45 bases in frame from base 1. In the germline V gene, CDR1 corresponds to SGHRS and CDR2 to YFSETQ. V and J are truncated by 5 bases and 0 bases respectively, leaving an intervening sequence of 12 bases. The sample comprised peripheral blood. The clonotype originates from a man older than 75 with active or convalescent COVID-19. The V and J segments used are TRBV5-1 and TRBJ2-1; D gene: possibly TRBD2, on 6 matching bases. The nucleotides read TGCGCCAGCAGGATGGACGGGAGCTCCTACAATGAGCAGTTCTTC. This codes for CASRMDGSSYNEQFF.